A single sample is the source of the 13 T cell receptor beta chains below, sequenced in a study of blood T cell repertoires in COVID-19. Clones were sequenced by immunoSEQ multiplex PCR, and TCRdb holds only the in-frame ones, with some missing. The sample carries roughly 200,000 clones, around four fifths recorded once. Source material: peripheral blood. These receptors originate from a human donor in a cohort sampled during active COVID-19.

There are many counts of this clone. The chain joins TRBV4-1 to TRBJ1-6, with 8 bases that match TRBD1. This CDR3 has 16 residues. Germline V gives CDR1 MGHRA, CDR2 YSYEKL. Germline trimming cut 2 bases from V and 3 bases from J; bases unmatched to any gene: 3. The CDR3 nucleotides read TGCGCCAGCAGCCAAATGGACAGGGTCTATAATTCACCCCTCCACTTT. Translating it yields CASSQMDRVYNSPLHF.

This chain joins TRBV6-1 and TRBJ2-7, with a tentative D call TRBD1 (5 bases). V was pared by 3 bases and J by 4 bases, with 10 bases between. In germline, CDR1 is MNHNS, CDR2 SASEGT. CDR3 length: 13 amino acids. In DNA form, the CDR3 reads TGTGCCAGCAGTGACAGGGTGGGATACGAGCAGTACTTC. This codes for CASSDRVGYEQYF.

The chain employs TRBV10-3 and TRBJ1-1; no definite D call. CDR1 and CDR2 (germline): ENHRY, SYGVKD. Trimming removed 1 base from V and 2 bases from J, with 8 bases in between. This CDR3 is 14 amino acids long. The chain's CDR3 is CAISELAENTEAFF. CDR3 in DNA: TGTGCCATCAGTGAGTTGGCCGAAAACACTGAAGCTTTCTTT.

This chain joins TRBV7-9 and TRBJ1-3, with unresolved D. Germline loops: CDR1 SEHNR, CDR2 FQNEAQ (reference sequence). The CDR3 contains 14 residues. V was cut by 5 bases and J by 4 bases, with 12 bases left in between. The CDR3: CASSPDAGGNTIYF. As DNA, the CDR3 is TGTGCCAGCAGCCCAGACGCCGGGGGAAACACCATATATTTT. The full variable domain, completed using reference TRBV7-9 and TRBJ1-3, is DTGVSQNPRHKITKRGQNVTFRCDPISEHNRLYWYRQTLGQGPEFLTYFQNEAQLEKSRLLSDRFSAERPKGSFSTLEIQRTEQGDSAMYLCASSPDAGGNTIYFGEGSWLTVV.

This chain connects TRBV14 to TRBJ2-3, with 7 bases aligning to TRBD2. CDR3 length: 15 amino acids. With 5 bases clipped from V and 0 bases from J, the junction kept 5 bases outside the gene matches. Germline V gives CDR1 SGHDN, CDR2 FVKESK. For the CDR3, the DNA is TGTGCCAGCAGCTGGCGGGGGACTAGCACAGATACGCAGTATTTT. It specifies CASSWRGTSTDTQYF.

The chain is built from TRBV3-1 (or the pseudogene TRBV3-2) and TRBJ1-3; the D is unclear. Germline V gene data show CDR1 as LGHDT and CDR2 as YNNKEL (reference sequence). Trimming took 0 bases from V and 3 from J, leaving 6 bases between them. The CDR3 extends over 14 amino acids. The CDR3 DNA reads as TGTGCCAGCAGCCAAGAGAGGCGTGGAAACACCATATATTTT. Its translation: CASSQERRGNTIYF.

The chain employs TRBV6-5 and TRBJ1-2; D may be TRBD1 (6 bases). Germline V gives CDR1 MNHEY, CDR2 SVGAGI. The V end was cut by 6 bases, the J end by 7 bases, with 12 bases between. The CDR3 consists of 12 residues. Here the CDR3 reads CASRGGGGGYTF. The CDR3 DNA follows: TGTGCCAGCAGGGGAGGGGGGGGTGGCTACACCTTC.

The sample holds one count of this clone. This rearrangement joins TRBV7-9 to TRBJ2-5; D remains unclear. The CDR3 spans 13 residues. V was cut by 5 bases and J by 5 bases, with 12 bases left in between. Germline CDR1 reads SEHNR; CDR2 reads FQNEAQ (reference sequence). CDR3 amino acids: CASSVGLWETQYF. The CDR3 nucleotides are TGTGCCAGCAGCGTGGGCCTTTGGGAGACCCAGTACTTC.

This chain uses TRBV28 with TRBJ2-5; D gene uncertain. CDR3 length equals 16 residues. Germline loops: CDR1 MDHEN, CDR2 SYDVKM. V was shortened by 5 bases and J by 1 base, with 17 bases between the two germline ends. For the CDR3, the DNA is TGTGCCAGCAGTCCGGCTACAGCCCCTTTCCAAGAGACCCAGTACTTC. Protein: CASSPATAPFQETQYF.

This clone was seen more than once but under ten times. The genes are TRBV14 and TRBJ2-5; D remains ambiguous. Trimming removed 1 base at V and 4 bases at J, with 16 bases between. This CDR3 contains 16 residues. CDR1 and CDR2 from the germline V gene are SGHDN and FVKESK. The CDR3 reads CASSQGFGAWRETQYF. Written as DNA, the CDR3 is TGTGCCAGCAGCCAAGGATTCGGAGCCTGGAGAGAGACCCAGTACTTC.

This clone was found a few times. The chain links TRBV5-1 to TRBJ2-5; 12 bases align to TRBD2. Germline CDR1 is SGHRS and CDR2 is YFSETQ. CDR3 length: 16 amino acids. V dropped 3 bases and J dropped 5; count of bases not matched to a gene: 8. DNA of the CDR3: TGCGCCAGCAGCTCGACTAGCGGGAGCTCTTGGGAGACCCAGTACTTC. Protein product: CASSSTSGSSWETQYF.

This chain joins TRBV19 and TRBJ2-6; TRBD2 aligns across 7 bases. The CDR3 covers 17 residues. Germline CDR1 LNHDA, CDR2 SQIVND (reference sequence). Trimming took 4 bases from V and 0 from J; bases not matched to a gene: 6. For the CDR3, the DNA is TGTGCCAGTAGTACAACCGGGGGGAACTCTGGGGCCAACGTCCTGACTTTC. This sequence encodes CASSTTGGNSGANVLTF.

J is TRBJ1-5 and V is TRBV19, with D hard to call. The CDR3 totals 15 residues. V lost 5 bases, J lost 2 bases, and 13 bases lay in between. Germline CDR1 reads LNHDA; CDR2 reads SQIVND (reference sequence). CDR3 protein: CASSPGQAGNQPQHF. In DNA form, the CDR3 reads TGTGCCAGTAGTCCCGGTCAGGCCGGCAATCAGCCCCAGCATTTT.